This T cell receptor (beta chain) appears in the sequencing data of a study of human T cells and chemical hapten exposure. Study-level findings and limits: PT1 expanded TCR counts and patch test score correlated positively.

The CDR3 extends over 14 amino acids. TCRdb itself ran the RACE reads through MiXCR, one entry per CDR3 protein. Of roughly 60,000 distinct CDR3 sequences listed, roughly 6.7% are singletons. This clonotype was counted many times. Antigen specificity is unknown. Time point given: pre-sensitization, week 0. Regarding treatment: therapeutic diphenylcyclopropenone sensitization with weekly scalp DPC. Venepuncture was done earlier than the placement of each patch test. The study enrolled 18 to 70-year-old alopecia patients suitable for DPC. V usage is TRBV21-1 and J usage is TRBJ1-3; the listed D gene, TRBD1, was not tested against the DNA. TRBV21-1 is an annotated pseudogene. The TCR originated in a woman in her thirties with alopecia areata. Some clones in this sample may be carry-over from other donors' samples. The specimen was whole blood, collected in connection with sensitization to the hapten diphenylcyclopropenone (DPC). The CDR3 nucleotides are TGTGCCTGCGCTGGGGGGGCCTCTGGAAACACCATATATTTT. The encoded protein is CACAGGASGNTIYF.